This entry is about one T cell receptor (beta chain). This table comes from immunoSEQ multiplex PCR, and its TCRdb copy is limited to in-frame clones, with some not included. The profile covers under 200,000 clones, with about 81% appearing a single time and less than 1.5% taken by the ten largest. The sample comes from a study of cytomegalovirus exposure and HLA in healthy donors. CDR1 SQVTM and CDR2 ANQGSEA come from the germline V gene. The CDR3 totals 12 residues. Trimming stripped 4 bases from V and 2 bases from J, with 9 bases between. The chain uses TRBV29-1 and TRBJ2-7; D is unresolved. This TCR was sampled from a woman aged 25-40 years in good health and CMV-seronegative. Input material: PBMCs. CDR3 protein: CSVGDGAYEQYF. The CDR3 region has the DNA TGCAGCGTTGGCGACGGAGCCTACGAGCAGTACTTC.